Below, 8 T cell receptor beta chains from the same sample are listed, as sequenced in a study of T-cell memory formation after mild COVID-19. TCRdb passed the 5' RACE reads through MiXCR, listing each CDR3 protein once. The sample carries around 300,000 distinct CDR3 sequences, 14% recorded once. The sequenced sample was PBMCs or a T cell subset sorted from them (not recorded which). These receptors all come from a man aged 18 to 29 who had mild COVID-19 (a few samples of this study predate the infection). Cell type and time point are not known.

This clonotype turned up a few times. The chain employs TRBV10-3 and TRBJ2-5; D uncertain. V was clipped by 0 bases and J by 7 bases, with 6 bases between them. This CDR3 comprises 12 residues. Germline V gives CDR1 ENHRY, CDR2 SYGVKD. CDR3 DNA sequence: TGTGCCATCAGTGAGTCATCAGGGACCCAGTACTTC. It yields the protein CAISESSGTQYF.

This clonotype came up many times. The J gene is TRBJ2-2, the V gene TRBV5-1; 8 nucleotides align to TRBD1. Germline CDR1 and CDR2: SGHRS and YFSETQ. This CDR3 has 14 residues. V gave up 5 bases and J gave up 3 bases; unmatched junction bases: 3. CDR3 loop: CASRKTGDTGELFF. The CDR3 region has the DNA TGCGCCAGCAGGAAGACAGGGGACACCGGGGAGCTGTTTTTT.

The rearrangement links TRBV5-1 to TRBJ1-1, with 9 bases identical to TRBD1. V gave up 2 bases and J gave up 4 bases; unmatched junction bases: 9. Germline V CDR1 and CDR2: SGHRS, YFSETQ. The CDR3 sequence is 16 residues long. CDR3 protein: CASSFTGGYPSTEAFF. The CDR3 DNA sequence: TGCGCCAGCAGCTTTACAGGGGGCTATCCTAGCACTGAAGCTTTCTTT.

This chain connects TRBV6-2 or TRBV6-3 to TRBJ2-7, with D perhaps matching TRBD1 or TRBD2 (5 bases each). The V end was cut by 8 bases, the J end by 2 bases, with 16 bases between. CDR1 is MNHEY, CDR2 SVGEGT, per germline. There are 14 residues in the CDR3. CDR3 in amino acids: CASGSGTQTYEQYF. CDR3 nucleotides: TGTGCCAGCGGGTCGGGGACGCAGACCTACGAGCAGTACTTC.

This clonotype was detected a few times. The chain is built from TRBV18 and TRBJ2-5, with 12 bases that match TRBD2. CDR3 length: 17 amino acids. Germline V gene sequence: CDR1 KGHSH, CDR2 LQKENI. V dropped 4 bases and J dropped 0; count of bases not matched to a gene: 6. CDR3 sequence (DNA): TGTGCCAGCTCACTTACTAGCGGGGGGCTAAACCAAGAGACCCAGTACTTC. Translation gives CASSLTSGGLNQETQYF.

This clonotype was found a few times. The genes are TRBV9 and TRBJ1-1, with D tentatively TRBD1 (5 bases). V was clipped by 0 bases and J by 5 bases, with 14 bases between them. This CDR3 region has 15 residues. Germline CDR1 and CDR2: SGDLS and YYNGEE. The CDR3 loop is CASSVVGQGGTEAFF. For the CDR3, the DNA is TGTGCCAGCAGCGTAGTAGGTCAGGGAGGTACTGAAGCTTTCTTT.

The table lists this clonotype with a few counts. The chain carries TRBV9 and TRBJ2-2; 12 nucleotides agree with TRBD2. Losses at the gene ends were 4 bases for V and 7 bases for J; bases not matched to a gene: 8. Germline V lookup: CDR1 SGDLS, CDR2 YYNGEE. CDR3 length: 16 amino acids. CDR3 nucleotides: TGTGCCAGCAGCTCCCGACTAGCGGGGGATGGCGGGGAGCTGTTTTTT. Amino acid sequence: CASSSRLAGDGGELFF.

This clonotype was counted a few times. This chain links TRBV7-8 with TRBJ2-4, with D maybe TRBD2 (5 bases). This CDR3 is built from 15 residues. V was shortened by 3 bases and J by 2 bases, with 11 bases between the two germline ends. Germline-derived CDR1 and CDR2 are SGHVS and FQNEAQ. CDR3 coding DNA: TGTGCCAGCAGCTTCACCAAGCGGACCAAAAACATTCAGTACTTC. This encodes CASSFTKRTKNIQYF.